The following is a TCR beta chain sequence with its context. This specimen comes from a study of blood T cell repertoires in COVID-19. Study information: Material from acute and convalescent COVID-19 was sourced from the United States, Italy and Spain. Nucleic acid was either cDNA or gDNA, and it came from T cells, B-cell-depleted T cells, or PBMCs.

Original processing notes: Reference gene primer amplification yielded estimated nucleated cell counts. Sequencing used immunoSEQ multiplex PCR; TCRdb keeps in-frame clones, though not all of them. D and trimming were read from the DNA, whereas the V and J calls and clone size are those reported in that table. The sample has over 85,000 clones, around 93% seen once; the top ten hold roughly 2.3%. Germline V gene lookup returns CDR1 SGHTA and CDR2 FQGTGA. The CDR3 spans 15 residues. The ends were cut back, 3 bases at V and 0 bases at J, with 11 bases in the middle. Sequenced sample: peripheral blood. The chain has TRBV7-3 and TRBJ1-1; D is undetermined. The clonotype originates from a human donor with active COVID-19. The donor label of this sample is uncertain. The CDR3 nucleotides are TGTGCCAGCAGCTTCCATCTCACTGTGAACACTGAAGCTTTCTTT. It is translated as CASSFHLTVNTEAFF.